The entry below describes one TCR beta chain. Nominally healthy donors provided the samples, though records likely missed some immune exposures. This entry comes from a study of cytomegalovirus exposure and HLA in healthy donors. A multiplex PCR was run with 60 Vbeta primers and 13 Jbeta primers. Original analysis: Later, an analysis found about 77 million unique TCR beta chains, and 9.5 million to 12 million of these were shared. This table comes from immunoSEQ multiplex PCR, and its TCRdb copy is limited to in-frame clones, with some not included. Clonal size and the V and J genes are those of that table, whereas D and trimming came from the DNA. The sample has fewer than 150,000 clones. CDR1 is SGHTS and CDR2 is YDEGEE in the germline V gene. Trimming took off 4 bases at V and 3 bases at J, with 2 bases between the two ends. This CDR3 region has 10 residues.

This TCR derives from a man aged 35 to 55 in good health and CMV-seronegative. The chain carries TRBV5-8 and TRBJ2-7; D unresolved. Source material: PBMCs. The CDR3: CASSHYEQYF. The CDR3 coding sequence is TGTGCCAGCAGCCACTACGAGCAGTACTTC. Looking up the rest from reference TRBV5-8 and TRBJ2-7 gives the full variable domain: EAGVTQSPTHLIKTRGQQATLRCSPISGHTSVYWYQQALGLGLQFLLWYDEGEERNRGNFPPRFSGRQFPNYSSELNVNALELEDSALYLCASSHYEQYFGPGTRLTVT.